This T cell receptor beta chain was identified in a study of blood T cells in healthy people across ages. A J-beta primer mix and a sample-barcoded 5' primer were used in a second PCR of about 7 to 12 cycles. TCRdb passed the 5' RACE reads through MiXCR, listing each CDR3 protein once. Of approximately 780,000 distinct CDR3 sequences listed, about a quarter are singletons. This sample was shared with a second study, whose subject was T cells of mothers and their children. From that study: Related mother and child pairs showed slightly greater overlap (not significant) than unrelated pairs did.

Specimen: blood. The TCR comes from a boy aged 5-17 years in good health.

The CDR3 bases are TGTGCCAGCAGTAAGGGACAGACGAACACCGGGGAGCTGTTTTTT. Protein product: CASSKGQTNTGELFF. The chain recombines TRBV2 with TRBJ2-2; 7 nucleotides match TRBD1. Germline CDR1 SNHLY, CDR2 FYNNEI. V lost 5 bases and J lost 0; bases outside the gene matches: 3. This CDR3 region has 15 residues.